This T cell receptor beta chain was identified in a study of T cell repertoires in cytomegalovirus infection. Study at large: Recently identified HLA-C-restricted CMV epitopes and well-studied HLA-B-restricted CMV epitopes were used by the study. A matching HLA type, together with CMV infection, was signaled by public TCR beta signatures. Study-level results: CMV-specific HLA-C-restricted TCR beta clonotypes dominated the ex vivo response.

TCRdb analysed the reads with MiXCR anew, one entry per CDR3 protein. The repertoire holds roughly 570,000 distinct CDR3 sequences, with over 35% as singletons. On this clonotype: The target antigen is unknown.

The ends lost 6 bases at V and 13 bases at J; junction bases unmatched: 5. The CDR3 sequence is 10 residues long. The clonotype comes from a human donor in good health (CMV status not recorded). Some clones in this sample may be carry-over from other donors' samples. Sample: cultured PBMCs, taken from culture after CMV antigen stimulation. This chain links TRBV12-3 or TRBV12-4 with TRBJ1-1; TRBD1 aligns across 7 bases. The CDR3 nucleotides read TGTGCCAGCAGGCAGGGGGACCTTTTCTTT. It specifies CASRQGDLFF.